The 27 T cell receptor beta chains below were found in one sample sequenced in a study of identical twins. TCRdb redid the calling of the 5' RACE reads with MiXCR, one entry per CDR3 protein. This sample has around 530,000 distinct CDR3 sequences; nearly 15% occur once, and the top ten carry less than 0.5%. These same records also appear under a second study, on yellow fever vaccine responses in identical twins.

Sequencing was carried out using CD4+ T cells sorted from blood. Every receptor here comes from a woman aged 18 to 35 in good health.

Ten or more counts support this clonotype. This chain joins TRBV5-1 and TRBJ1-1; D unclear. Germline V gene lookup returns CDR1 SGHRS and CDR2 YFSETQ. The CDR3 spans 14 residues. Trimming took 4 bases from V and 1 from J, leaving 11 bases between them. CDR3 amino acids: CASSGSGGNTEAFF. CDR3 coding DNA: TGCGCCAGCAGCGGGAGCGGAGGGAACACTGAAGCTTTCTTT.

The CDR3 DNA reads TGCAGCGTCGACACCGGGACAGGGTTTCTCAATGAGCAGTTCTTC. Amino acid sequence: CSVDTGTGFLNEQFF. This sequence joins TRBV29-1 and TRBJ2-1, with TRBD1 matching 9 bases. This CDR3 comprises 15 residues. The junction had 12 bases not matched to a gene; V was cut back by 6 bases and J by 6 bases. Germline V gene lookup returns CDR1 SQVTM and CDR2 ANQGSEA.

The V and J genes are TRBV6-1 and TRBJ1-6; D is unresolved. This CDR3 is 16 amino acids long. CDR1 is MNHNS, CDR2 SASEGT, per germline. The ends were cut back, 1 base at V and 0 bases at J, with 7 bases in the middle. In nucleotides, the CDR3 is TGTGCCAGCAGTGAAGGAATGTTCTCCTATAATTCACCCCTCCACTTT. Translation gives CASSEGMFSYNSPLHF.

The sample holds many counts of this clonotype. The rearrangement links TRBV7-8 to TRBJ2-1, with 12 bases matching TRBD2. J gave up 4 bases and V 1 base, and 11 bases lay outside the gene matches. Germline CDR1 SGHVS, CDR2 FQNEAQ. The CDR3 covers 19 residues. CDR3 region: CASSLGLAGATTNYNEQFF. In DNA form, the CDR3 reads TGTGCCAGCAGCTTAGGACTAGCGGGAGCAACCACCAATTACAATGAGCAGTTCTTC. The full variable domain, in which reference TRBV7-8 and TRBJ2-1 provide the parts outside the CDR3, is GAGVSQSPRYKVAKRGQDVALRCDPISGHVSLFWYQQALGQGPEFLTYFQNEAQLDKSGLPSDRFFAERPEGSVSTLKIQRTQQEDSAVYLCASSLGLAGATTNYNEQFFGPGTRLTVL.

This rearrangement joins TRBV10-1 to TRBJ1-2; the match to TRBD1 covers 9 bases. The CDR3 extends over 14 amino acids. In germline, CDR1 is WNHNN, CDR2 SYGVQD (reference sequence). V trimming: 5 bases; J trimming: 5 bases; junction bases outside the gene matches: 6. The CDR3 nucleotides read TGCGCCAGCAGTCCCGGGACAGGGAGGTATGGCTACACCTTC. It is translated as CASSPGTGRYGYTF.

The chain couples TRBV5-6 to TRBJ1-1; 8 bases match TRBD1. The CDR3 length is 15 residues. Germline CDR1 reads SGHDT; CDR2 reads YYEEEE. Trimming removed 4 bases from V and 2 bases from J; junction bases left unmatched: 7. The CDR3 loop is CASSPGQVRNTEAFF. The CDR3, as DNA: TGTGCCAGCAGCCCGGGACAGGTCAGAAACACTGAAGCTTTCTTT.

This clonotype was picked up a small number of times. The rearrangement links TRBV18 to TRBJ2-3; the D is unclear. V dropped 2 bases and J dropped 1 base, with 13 bases sitting between them. CDR3 length equals 16 residues. CDR1 is KGHSH and CDR2 is LQKENI in the germline V gene. For the CDR3, the DNA is TGTGCCAGCTCACCAAAACCACTGTGGGGCACAGATACGCAGTATTTT. Translated, it gives CASSPKPLWGTDTQYF. The full variable domain, rest sourced from reference TRBV18 and TRBJ2-3, is NAGVMQNPRHLVRRRGQEARLRCSPMKGHSHVYWYRQLPEEGLKFMVYLQKENIIDESGMPKERFSAEFPKEGPSILRIQQVVRGDSAAYFCASSPKPLWGTDTQYFGPGTRLTVL.

This clonotype was detected only a few times. V usage is TRBV2 and J usage is TRBJ2-7; D might be TRBD2 (6 bases). The CDR3 runs to 14 residues. Trimming removed 8 bases from V and 0 bases from J, with 14 bases in between. Germline CDR1 is SNHLY and CDR2 is FYNNEI. In DNA, the CDR3 is TGTGCCAGCCTGCGCGGGGAGGCCTCCTACGAGCAGTACTTC. Translation gives CASLRGEASYEQYF.

The chain joins TRBV20-1 to TRBJ2-5; D unclear. Looked up from germline, CDR1 is DFQATT and CDR2 is SNEGSKA (reference sequence). Trimming shortened V by 5 bases and J by 0 bases, and 13 bases separated the two germline ends. The CDR3 consists of 14 residues. The CDR3, as DNA: TGCAGTGCTCTGAATCCCGCCCACCAAGAGACCCAGTACTTC. Protein: CSALNPAHQETQYF.

This clonotype was detected many times. This chain uses TRBV12-3 or TRBV12-4 with TRBJ1-5; D is unresolved. The CDR3 contains 13 residues. Trimming cost V 5 bases and J 4 bases, with 9 bases left between them. CDR3 in amino acids: CASSVGTNQPQHF. The CDR3 bases are TGTGCCAGCAGTGTAGGCACGAATCAGCCCCAGCATTTT.

CDR3 sequence (DNA): TGCAGTGCTGTCCTAGCGGGGGGTTACAATGAGCAGTTCTTC. As protein: CSAVLAGGYNEQFF. This chain links TRBV20-1 with TRBJ2-1; the match to TRBD2 covers 11 bases. The CDR3 sequence is 14 residues long. V lost 5 bases to trimming and J lost 4 bases; unmatched junction nucleotides: 4. The germline V gene has CDR1 DFQATT and CDR2 SNEGSKA (reference sequence).

In its sample, this clonotype was seen many times. The genes are TRBV7-6 and TRBJ2-1, with 10 nucleotides matching TRBD2. J lost 6 bases, V lost 1 base, and 9 bases had no gene match. CDR1 is SGHVS, CDR2 FNYEAQ, per germline. The CDR3 runs to 17 residues. This CDR3 is CASSLGSSGSLGNEQFF. The CDR3 coding sequence is TGTGCCAGCAGCTTAGGATCTAGCGGGAGTTTAGGCAATGAGCAGTTCTTC.

The CDR3: CSATTGTGYTEAFF. In DNA, the CDR3 is TGCAGTGCTACAACCGGGACAGGATACACTGAAGCTTTCTTT. The rearrangement uses TRBV20-1 and TRBJ1-1; 8 bases fit TRBD1. The J segment lost 3 bases and the V segment lost 4 bases, leaving 7 bases of the junction unmatched. The CDR3 is 14 amino acids. CDR1 is DFQATT and CDR2 is SNEGSKA in the germline V gene (reference sequence).

This clonotype was found a few times. This rearrangement joins TRBV7-9 to TRBJ2-6; possible D gene TRBD2, 5 bases. The germline CDR1 and CDR2 sequences are SEHNR and FQNEAQ (reference sequence). The V end was cut by 1 base, the J end by 0 bases, with 7 bases between. This CDR3 contains 16 residues. The CDR3 loop is CASSLGGNSGANVLTF. In DNA, the CDR3 is TGTGCCAGCAGCTTAGGAGGGAACTCTGGGGCCAACGTCCTGACTTTC.

This clonotype appeared a few times. The chain has TRBV11-1 and TRBJ1-2; 7 bases are a match to TRBD1. The germline V gene has CDR1 SGHAT and CDR2 FQDESV (reference sequence). The CDR3 has 18 residues. Trimming at V came to 5 bases and at J to 0 bases, leaving 15 bases not matched to a gene. The CDR3 spells CASSNTFVGQPTNYGYTF. DNA for the CDR3: TGTGCCAGCAGCAACACCTTCGTGGGACAGCCTACTAACTATGGCTACACCTTC.

This sequence joins TRBV7-2 and TRBJ2-3; 15 bases fit TRBD2. This CDR3 is 17 amino acids long. J lost 6 bases, V lost 5 bases, and 9 bases had no gene match. CDR1 is SGHTA, CDR2 FQGNSA, per germline. CDR3 region: CASSPPGLAGGVDTQYF. DNA of the CDR3: TGTGCCAGCAGCCCTCCGGGACTAGCGGGGGGTGTGGATACGCAGTATTTT.

The CDR3 region is CSARVGGARYGYTF. The CDR3 DNA reads as TGCAGTGCTAGAGTAGGGGGCGCGCGCTATGGCTACACCTTC. The chain carries TRBV20-1 and TRBJ1-2; 7 bases fit TRBD1. This CDR3 has 14 residues. The trim removed 1 base at V and 4 bases at J, leaving 6 bases unmatched. Germline V gives CDR1 DFQATT, CDR2 SNEGSKA (reference sequence).

This clonotype was seen more than once but under ten times. The V gene is TRBV2, the J gene TRBJ2-2; D unclear. V shed 3 bases and J shed 7 bases, with 12 bases lying between them. Germline V gene sequence: CDR1 SNHLY, CDR2 FYNNEI. The CDR3 is 14 amino acids. CDR3 sequence (DNA): TGTGCCAGCAGTGATGATCTAGTAAACGGGGAGCTGTTTTTT. Protein sequence: CASSDDLVNGELFF.

This clonotype was seen a handful of times. The chain combines TRBV5-1 with TRBJ1-1; D perhaps matches TRBD1 (5 bases). The CDR3 is 15 residues long. Trimming took 4 bases from V and 0 from J, leaving 13 bases between them. Germline assignment: CDR1 SGHRS and CDR2 YFSETQ. DNA of the CDR3: TGCGCCAGCAGCCCCGAAGGGGTCTTGAACACTGAAGCTTTCTTT. The encoded protein is CASSPEGVLNTEAFF.

The chain is built from TRBV5-1 and TRBJ2-1, with 8 bases identical to TRBD1. The V gene's germline CDR1 is SGHRS and CDR2 YFSETQ. V was clipped by 3 bases and J by 0 bases; unmatched bases: 8. This CDR3 is built from 17 residues. The CDR3: CASSSTGQEFSYNEQFF. CDR3 DNA sequence: TGCGCCAGCAGCTCGACGGGACAGGAGTTCTCCTACAATGAGCAGTTCTTC.

The chain uses TRBV28 and TRBJ1-5; 7 bases line up with TRBD1. J gave up 4 bases and V 6 bases, and 6 bases lay outside the gene matches. The CDR3 sequence is 14 residues long. CDR1 and CDR2 (germline): MDHEN, SYDVKM. DNA for the CDR3: TGTGCCAGCAGCAGGGGGGAAAGGAATCAGCCCCAGCATTTT. Translation: CASSRGERNQPQHF.

This clonotype was picked up many times. CDR3 residues: CASSLVVLGTKDETQYF. The DNA for the CDR3 is TGCGCCAGCAGCTTGGTAGTACTTGGGACAAAAGATGAGACCCAGTACTTC. V and J are TRBV5-1 and TRBJ2-5, with TRBD1 as a possible D gene (6 bases). The V gene lost 0 bases and the J gene lost 5 bases, with 20 bases spanning the gap. Germline CDR1 reads SGHRS; CDR2 reads YFSETQ. The CDR3 consists of 17 residues.

The V gene is TRBV7-9, the J gene TRBJ1-2; D possibly corresponds to TRBD1 (6 bases). CDR3 length: 15 residues. Germline lookup yields CDR1 SEHNR and CDR2 FQNEAQ (reference sequence). V lost 1 base, J lost 4 bases, and 13 bases lay in between. CDR3 loop: CASSLVGTTSYGYTF. CDR3 DNA: TGTGCCAGCAGCTTAGTAGGGACAACGTCCTATGGCTACACCTTC.

This clonotype was observed many times. The chain combines TRBV3-1 with TRBJ2-1; either TRBD1 or TRBD2 may supply D (6 bases each). CDR1 and CDR2 from the germline V gene are LGHDT and YNNKEL (reference sequence). The CDR3 consists of 16 residues. V gave up 2 bases and J gave up 5 bases, with 16 bases separating them. The CDR3 DNA reads as TGTGCCAGCAGCCAACGGGGACTGGGGGCCAACAATGAGCAGTTCTTC. It specifies CASSQRGLGANNEQFF.

The rearrangement joins TRBV20-1 to TRBJ1-1; D is perhaps TRBD1 (6 bases). V was clipped by 3 bases and J by 5 bases, with 13 bases between them. The CDR3 has 13 amino acids. CDR1 is DFQATT, CDR2 SNEGSKA, per germline (reference sequence). The CDR3 reads CSASGGAKTEAFF. The CDR3 region has the DNA TGCAGTGCTAGTGGGGGGGCGAAGACTGAAGCTTTCTTT.

The chain combines TRBV5-5 with TRBJ1-1; TRBD1 matches at 9 bases. V lost 4 bases and J lost 3; bases outside the gene matches: 10. The CDR3 totals 16 residues. From germline, CDR1 is SGHKS and CDR2 YYEKEE (reference sequence). CDR3 protein: CASSPSGTGMYTEAFF. The CDR3 coding sequence is TGTGCCAGCAGCCCATCCGGGACAGGGATGTACACTGAAGCTTTCTTT.

V and J are TRBV20-1 and TRBJ1-5; 9 nucleotides match TRBD1. CDR1 is DFQATT, CDR2 SNEGSKA, per germline (reference sequence). The CDR3 spans 15 residues. Trimming at V came to 0 bases and at J to 4 bases, leaving 4 bases not matched to a gene. The CDR3 nucleotides read TGCAGTGCTAGAGAGGGGACAGGGCGTAATCAGCCCCAGCATTTT. Protein sequence: CSAREGTGRNQPQHF.